This T cell receptor beta chain originates from a study of Ad26.COV2.S vaccination and SARS-CoV-2 variants. Study-level background: By the intramuscular route, Ad26.COV2.S was given once, or twice 56 days apart.

Sequenced by immunoSEQ multiplex PCR; TCRdb stores in-frame clones only, minus some. The table records about 440,000 clones, 90% of them present only once. V was pared by 5 bases and J by 3 bases, with 8 bases between. The CDR3 runs to 12 residues. This sample's treatment: about 20 received Ad26.COV2.S at low or high dose, single or two shots; about five received placebo; per-sample allocation not given. Sampling took place 63 days after the first vaccine or placebo injection. In the vaccine, an Ad26 vector expressed the SARS-CoV-2 spike of the Wuhan strain. The clonotype comes from a person between 18 and 65 years old who received the Ad26.COV2.S COVID-19 vaccine or a placebo. The sequenced sample was peripheral blood, obtained in a trial of Ad26.COV2.S vaccine versus placebo. This rearrangement joins TRBV12-3 or TRBV12-4 to TRBJ2-7; D not resolved. The CDR3 reads CASSQYLYEQYF. The CDR3 DNA reads TGTGCCAGCAGTCAATATCTCTACGAGCAGTACTTC.